This T cell receptor (beta chain) comes out of a study of CD8+ T cells in alopecia areata. Turning to the study itself: Treated patients were given oral tofacitinib, which was dosed at 5 to 10 mg twice daily. Findings and limits, study-wide: There was only one nonresponder, so it was unclear how baseline CD8+ expansion relates to response. Greater clonality was observed in lesional scalp samples, especially alopecia totalis/universalis, versus normal scalp. Many expanded lesional clones persisted in scalp and blood during tofacitinib.

This clone appeared once. Its antigen is unknown. The sample's treatment: oral pan-JAK inhibitor, 5-10 mg twice daily. Trimming at V came to 6 bases and at J to 11 bases, leaving 15 bases not matched to a gene. CDR1 and CDR2 from the germline V gene are SGHDN and FVKESK. This CDR3 has 14 amino acids. It was cDNA, reverse transcribed from extracted RNA, that served as the sequencing template. Assay: immunoSEQ multiplex PCR; the TCRdb copy retains only in-frame clones and omits some. The sample holds about 190,000 clones; roughly 62% are singletons and the top ten take roughly 12%. This rearrangement joins TRBV14 to TRBJ1-1; 7 bases are shared with TRBD1. Material: CD8+ T cells sorted from blood, obtained at week 24, from a patient treated with tofacitinib. This receptor was taken from a human donor with alopecia areata. The DNA of the CDR3 is TGTGCCAGCAGGGAGCCCGGACAGGTCAGGGGCGCTTTCTTT. This codes for CASREPGQVRGAFF.